A single sample is the source of the 16 T cell receptor beta chains below, sequenced in a study of early T cells in non-severe SARS-CoV-2 infection. TCRdb fed the 5' RACE reads into MiXCR, producing one record per CDR3 protein. The sample records some 66,000 distinct CDR3 sequences, approximately 13% being singletons. Sample: whole blood. The origin of the receptors is an adult who was a healthcare worker with PCR-confirmed SARS-CoV-2 infection or an uninfected control (not recorded which).

This clonotype was detected ten times or more. V usage is TRBV5-1 and J usage is TRBJ2-5, with TRBD1 identical over 10 bases. V was clipped by 2 bases and J by 7 bases; unmatched bases: 5. This CDR3 region has 14 residues. Germline V gene data show CDR1 as SGHRS and CDR2 as YFSETQ. The CDR3 sequence: CASSFTGTGVTQYF. The CDR3 coding sequence is TGCGCCAGCAGCTTTACCGGGACAGGGGTGACCCAGTACTTC.

This clonotype occurred a few times. The gene calls are TRBV4-1 and TRBJ1-6; D perhaps matches TRBD1 (5 bases). V was trimmed by 1 base and J by 8 bases, leaving 12 bases between them. CDR1 and CDR2 (germline): MGHRA, YSYEKL. The CDR3 is made up of 15 amino acids. CDR3 region: CASSQVSGNDSPLHF. The CDR3 bases are TGCGCCAGCAGCCAAGTCTCAGGGAACGATTCACCCCTCCACTTT.

This clonotype was seen many times. V is TRBV5-1 and J is TRBJ2-7; TRBD1 matches at 9 bases. This CDR3 has 16 residues. The V and J ends lost 1 base and 2 bases, in that order; junction bases with no gene match: 7. The germline CDR1 and CDR2 sequences are SGHRS and YFSETQ. CDR3 residues: CASSLKGQGPTYEQYF. The CDR3 region has the DNA TGCGCCAGCAGCTTGAAGGGACAGGGTCCCACCTACGAGCAGTACTTC.

This clonotype was detected many times. This chain links TRBV6-2 or TRBV6-3 with TRBJ2-1; D remains unclear. With 0 bases removed from V and 7 bases from J, the gap between germline ends came to 7 bases. The CDR3 is 13 amino acids. In germline, CDR1 is MNHEY, CDR2 SVGEGT. The CDR3 reads CASSYSETNEQFF. CDR3 in DNA: TGTGCCAGCAGTTACTCGGAAACAAATGAGCAGTTCTTC.

This chain connects TRBV5-1 to TRBJ2-2, with D tentatively TRBD2 (6 bases). Trimming took 7 bases from V and 2 from J, leaving 15 bases between them. Germline assignment: CDR1 SGHRS and CDR2 YFSETQ. The CDR3 has 15 amino acids. In DNA form, the CDR3 reads TGCGCCAGCGGGCGCGGGACTGGAAACACCGGGGAGCTGTTTTTT. This sequence encodes CASGRGTGNTGELFF. Filled out from reference TRBV5-1 and TRBJ2-2, the complete variable domain reads KAGVTQTPRYLIKTRGQQVTLSCSPISGHRSVSWYQQTPGQGLQFLFEYFSETQRNKGNFPGRFSGRQFSNSRSEMNVSTLELGDSALYLCASGRGTGNTGELFFGEGSRLTVL.

This clonotype was observed many times. V usage is TRBV7-9 and J usage is TRBJ2-2; maybe TRBD2 (5 bases). Germline V gene sequence: CDR1 SEHNR, CDR2 FQNEAQ (reference sequence). Trimming took off 1 base at V and 0 bases at J, with 9 bases between the two ends. The CDR3 spans 16 residues. Here the CDR3 reads CASSLGRASNTGELFF. CDR3 sequence (DNA): TGTGCCAGCAGCTTAGGGCGGGCGTCGAACACCGGGGAGCTGTTTTTT.

In nucleotides, the CDR3 is TGCAGCGTTGGGTTTCGAGCGGGCGCTACCTACAATGAGCAGTTCTTC. Translation gives CSVGFRAGATYNEQFF. V and J are TRBV29-1 and TRBJ2-1, with D possibly matching TRBD2 (6 bases). This CDR3 region has 16 residues. Germline assignment: CDR1 SQVTM and CDR2 ANQGSEA. Trimming removed 4 bases at V and 2 bases at J, with 18 bases between.

The V gene is TRBV20-1, the J gene TRBJ2-3, with D unclear. The CDR3 is made up of 15 amino acids. CDR1 DFQATT and CDR2 SNEGSKA come from the germline V gene (reference sequence). The V gene lost 6 bases and the J gene lost 2 bases, with 18 bases spanning the gap. The CDR3 reads CSAPVARLSTDTQYF. In DNA, the CDR3 is TGCAGTGCCCCGGTGGCCAGACTTTCCACAGATACGCAGTATTTT.

This clonotype has a count of ten or more. The chain employs TRBV29-1 and TRBJ2-3; 7 bases are a match to TRBD1. Germline lookup yields CDR1 SQVTM and CDR2 ANQGSEA. Trimming removed 6 bases from V and 1 base from J; junction bases left unmatched: 4. The CDR3 covers 13 residues. The CDR3 protein is CSVAGQGTDTQYF. Written as DNA, the CDR3 is TGCAGCGTGGCCGGACAGGGCACAGATACGCAGTATTTT.

This clonotype has only a few counts. The rearrangement uses TRBV29-1 and TRBJ2-7, with 9 bases matching TRBD1. In germline, CDR1 is SQVTM, CDR2 ANQGSEA. This CDR3 region has 12 residues. The V segment lost 7 bases and the J segment 5 bases; nucleotides outside the gene matches: 6. CDR3 sequence (DNA): TGCAGCGGGGGACAGGGAGGGGACGAGCAGTACTTC. As protein: CSGGQGGDEQYF.

This clonotype was found many times. DNA of the CDR3: TGTGCCAGCAGTCCTCGGGACGAGCAGTACTTC. Translating it yields CASSPRDEQYF. The V and J genes are TRBV6-6 and TRBJ2-7, with D uncertain. Per the germline V gene, CDR1 is MNHNY and CDR2 is SVGAGI (reference sequence). Trimming cost V 5 bases and J 5 bases, with 7 bases left between them. The CDR3 is made up of 11 amino acids.

The V and J genes are TRBV4-1 and TRBJ2-2; D is undetermined. CDR3 length equals 13 residues. Germline lookup yields CDR1 MGHRA and CDR2 YSYEKL. The V end was cut by 0 bases, the J end by 5 bases, with 4 bases between. This CDR3 reads CASSQEWTGELFF. CDR3 sequence (DNA): TGCGCCAGCAGCCAAGAATGGACCGGGGAGCTGTTTTTT.

The chain links TRBV6-5 to TRBJ1-5; D remains ambiguous. Trimming removed 2 bases from V and 10 bases from J, with 6 bases in between. This CDR3 has 11 amino acids. Germline CDR1 is MNHEY and CDR2 is SVGAGI. CDR3 protein: CASSYPGPQHF. For the CDR3, the DNA is TGTGCCAGCAGTTACCCCGGCCCCCAGCATTTT.

This clonotype was counted between two and nine times. V and J are TRBV2 and TRBJ1-2; TRBD1 might be the D (5 bases). Trimming removed 7 bases from V and 4 bases from J, with 19 bases in between. Per the germline V gene, CDR1 is SNHLY and CDR2 is FYNNEI. CDR3 length: 15 residues. The CDR3 reads CASTALGDNIYGYTF. The CDR3 coding sequence is TGTGCCAGCACCGCGTTGGGGGATAACATCTATGGCTACACCTTC.

The gene calls are TRBV20-1 and TRBJ1-3, with no clear D. The CDR3 loop spans 13 amino acids. CDR1 DFQATT and CDR2 SNEGSKA come from the germline V gene (reference sequence). V was shortened by 3 bases and J by 0 bases, with 6 bases between the two germline ends. CDR3 DNA sequence: TGCAGTGCTAGTCCAGACTCTGGAAACACCATATATTTT. As protein: CSASPDSGNTIYF.

The chain uses TRBV6-1 and TRBJ2-7, with D possibly matching TRBD1 (6 bases). The CDR3 has 13 residues. Trimming removed 8 bases from V and 2 bases from J, with 13 bases in between. CDR1 is MNHNS and CDR2 is SASEGT in the germline V gene. In DNA form, the CDR3 reads TGTGCCAGCCAGGGGATCGGGCCCTACGAGCAGTACTTC. It codes for CASQGIGPYEQYF.